These T cell receptor beta chains were read from a single sample in a study of Graves' ophthalmopathy and Graves' hyperthyroidism. One entry per CDR3 protein, called by TCRdb with MiXCR from the multiplex PCR reads. The sample records hundreds of thousands of distinct CDR3 sequences, 20% to 25% being singletons. The sequenced sample was peripheral blood. These receptors came from a woman aged 45 to 65 with Graves' ophthalmopathy. The CDR3 runs from the conserved cysteine through the conserved F or W. A D gene is named only where the DNA matches it firmly. Where a row states a size, it is once, few, many or the class of an expanded clone; other rows omit it.

J gene	V gene	clone size	D gene	CDR3 DNA	CDR3 protein
TRBJ1-5	TRBV18	few	.	TGTGCCAGCTCACGACAGGCTAATCAGCCCCAGCATTTT	CASSRQANQPQHF
TRBJ2-5	TRBV2	few	TRBD1	TGTGCCAGCCTTCGGGACAGCGGAAGTCAAGAGACCCAGTACTTC	CASLRDSGSQETQYF
TRBJ2-5	TRBV20-1	many	TRBD1	TGCAGTGCCCCACCGACGACAGGGGTAATCGAGACCCAGTACTTC	CSAPPTTGVIETQYF
TRBJ1-1	TRBV19	many	.	TGTGCCAGTAGACCTTTTCGGGGGCTCCCACGGAACACTGAAGCTTTCTTT	CASRPFRGLPRNTEAFF
TRBJ2-2	TRBV12-3/TRBV12-4	few	.	TGTGCCAGCAGTCTCTGGACTGGTAAAGGGGAGCTGTTTTTT	CASSLWTGKGELFF
TRBJ2-5	TRBV12-3/TRBV12-4	many	.	TGTGCCAGCACCCAGGGGGCGGGAGGACGAGGGACCCAGTACTTC	CASTQGAGGRGTQYF
TRBJ1-5	TRBV7-2	many	TRBD1	TGTGCCAGCAGCGGGACAGGGCAAAATCAGCCCCAGCATTTT	CASSGTGQNQPQHF
TRBJ2-7	TRBV6-1	.	TRBD1	TGTGCCAGTCGGACAGGGGTTAGCTACGAGCAGTACTTC	CASRTGVSYEQYF
TRBJ2-5	TRBV5-1	few	.	TGCGCCAGCAGCGTTGGGGTCCAAGAGACCCAGTACTTC	CASSVGVQETQYF
TRBJ2-5	TRBV6-5	many	TRBD2	TGTGCCAGCAGTTACCCCAAGGGACTAGCGGGAGCAGCAGAGACCCAGTACTTC	CASSYPKGLAGAAETQYF
TRBJ2-7	TRBV6-2/TRBV6-3	few	TRBD2	TGTGCCAGCAGTTACTCCCTCCGAGCGACAGGGCCGGCTAGCGGGGCCTACGAGCAGTACTTC	CASSYSLRATGPASGAYEQYF
TRBJ2-5	TRBV6-1	many	.	TGTGCCAGCAGTGAAGCTGGTTGGGGGAGGCCAGAGACCCAGTACTTC	CASSEAGWGRPETQYF
TRBJ1-1	TRBV5-1	few	TRBD1	TGCGCCAGCAGCTTGGGGACAGGGGGCGCCGGGGAAGCTTTCTTT	CASSLGTGGAGEAFF
TRBJ1-3	TRBV20-1	many	.	TGCAGTGCCAACCCTCGGAGGGGAAACACCATATATTTT	CSANPRRGNTIYF
TRBJ2-7	TRBV2	many	.	TGTGCCAGCAGTGAGTCGGGGAGTGCGCGGGAGCAGTACTTC	CASSESGSAREQYF
TRBJ2-4	TRBV6-5	many	.	TGTGCCAGCAGTTTAGGGATAATTGGAAACATTCAGTACTTC	CASSLGIIGNIQYF
TRBJ1-5	TRBV6-1	few	TRBD1	TGTGCCAGCAGTCCAGACGGCAGGGGGTTTCAGCCCCAGCATTTT	CASSPDGRGFQPQHF
TRBJ1-1	TRBV4-2	.	.	TGTGCCAGCAGCCAAGATCAGGGGCAGAACACTGAAGCTTTCTTT	CASSQDQGQNTEAFF
TRBJ1-2	TRBV25-1	.	TRBD1	TGTGCCAGCACCACATGGACAGGGGGCTCTGGCTACACCTTC	CASTTWTGGSGYTF
TRBJ2-7	TRBV28	.	TRBD2	TGTGCCAGCTACCCGCGGCCGGGACTAGCGGGAGCCCTCTCCTACGAGCAGTACTTC	CASYPRPGLAGALSYEQYF
TRBJ2-4	TRBV4-1	many	TRBD1	TGCGCCAGCAGCCAAGATCTGGGACAGGGGGAGGTCGTCATTCAGTACTTC	CASSQDLGQGEVVIQYF
TRBJ2-6	TRBV24-1	.	.	TGTGCCACCTCTGCCCTGAGCTCTGGGGCCAACGTCCTGACTTTC	CATSALSSGANVLTF
TRBJ2-7	TRBV10-3	many	.	TGTGCCATCAGTGAGTACAGGGCACCAAGCTCCTACGAGCAGTACTTC	CAISEYRAPSSYEQYF